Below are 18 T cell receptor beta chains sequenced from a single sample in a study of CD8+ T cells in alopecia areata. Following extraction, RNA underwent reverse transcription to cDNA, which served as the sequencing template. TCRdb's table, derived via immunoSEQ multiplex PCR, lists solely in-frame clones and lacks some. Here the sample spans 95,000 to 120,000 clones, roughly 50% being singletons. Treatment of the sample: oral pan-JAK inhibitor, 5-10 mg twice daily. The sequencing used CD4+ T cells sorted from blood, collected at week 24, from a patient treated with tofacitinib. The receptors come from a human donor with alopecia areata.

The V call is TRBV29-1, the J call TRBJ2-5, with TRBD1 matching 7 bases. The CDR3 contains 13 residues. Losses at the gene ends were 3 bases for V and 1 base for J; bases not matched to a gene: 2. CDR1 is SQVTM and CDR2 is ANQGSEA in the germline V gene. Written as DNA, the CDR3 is TGCAGCGTTGATCAGGGGGTCCAAGAGACCCAGTACTTC. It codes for CSVDQGVQETQYF.

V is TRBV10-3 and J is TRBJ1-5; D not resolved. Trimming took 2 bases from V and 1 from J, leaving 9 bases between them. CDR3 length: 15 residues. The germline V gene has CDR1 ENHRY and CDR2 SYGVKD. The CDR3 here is CAISEMYGSNQPQHF. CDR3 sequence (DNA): TGTGCCATCAGTGAGATGTATGGAAGCAATCAGCCCCAGCATTTT.

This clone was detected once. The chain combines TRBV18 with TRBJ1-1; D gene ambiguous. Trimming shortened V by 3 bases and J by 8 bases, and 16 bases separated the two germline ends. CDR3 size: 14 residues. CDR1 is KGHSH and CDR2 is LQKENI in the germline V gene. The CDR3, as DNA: TGTGCCAGCTCACCGAAAATCGGAGGAGACGAAGCTTTCTTT. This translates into CASSPKIGGDEAFF.

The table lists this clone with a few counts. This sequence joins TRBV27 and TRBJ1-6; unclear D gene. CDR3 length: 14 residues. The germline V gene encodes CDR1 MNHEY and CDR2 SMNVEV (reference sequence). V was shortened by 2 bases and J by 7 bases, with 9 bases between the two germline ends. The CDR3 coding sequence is TGTGCCAGCAGTTTAGTTGGGTCCAATTCACCCCTCCACTTT. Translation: CASSLVGSNSPLHF.

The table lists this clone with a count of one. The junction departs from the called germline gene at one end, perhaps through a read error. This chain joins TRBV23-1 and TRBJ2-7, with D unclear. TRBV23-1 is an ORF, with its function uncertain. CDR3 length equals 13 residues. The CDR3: CASRPYLSYAQYF. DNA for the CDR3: TGCGCCAGCAGACCCTACCTCTCCTACGCGCAGTACTTC.

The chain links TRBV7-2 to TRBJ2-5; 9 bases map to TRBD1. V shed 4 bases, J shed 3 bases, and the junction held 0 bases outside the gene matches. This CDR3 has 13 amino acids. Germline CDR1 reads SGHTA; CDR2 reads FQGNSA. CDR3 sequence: CASSWTGEETQYF. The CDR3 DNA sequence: TGTGCCAGCAGCTGGACAGGGGAAGAGACCCAGTACTTC.

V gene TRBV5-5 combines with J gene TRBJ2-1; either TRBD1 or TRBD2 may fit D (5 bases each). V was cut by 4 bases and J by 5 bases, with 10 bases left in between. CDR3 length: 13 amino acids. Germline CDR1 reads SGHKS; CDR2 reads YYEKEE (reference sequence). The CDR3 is CASSPGPDNEQFF. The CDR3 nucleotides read TGTGCCAGCAGCCCGGGGCCGGACAATGAGCAGTTCTTC.

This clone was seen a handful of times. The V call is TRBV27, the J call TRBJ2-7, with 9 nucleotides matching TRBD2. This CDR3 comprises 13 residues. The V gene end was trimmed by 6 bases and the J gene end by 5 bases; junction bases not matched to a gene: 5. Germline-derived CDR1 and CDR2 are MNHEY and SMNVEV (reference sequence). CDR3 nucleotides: TGTGCCAGCAGAGTAGCGGGGGAACACGAGCAGTACTTC. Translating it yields CASRVAGEHEQYF.

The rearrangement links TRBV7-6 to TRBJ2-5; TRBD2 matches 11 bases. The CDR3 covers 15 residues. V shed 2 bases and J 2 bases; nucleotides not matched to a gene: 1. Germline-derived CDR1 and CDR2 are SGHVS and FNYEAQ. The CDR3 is CASSLPSGGQETQYF. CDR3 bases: TGTGCCAGCAGCTTACCTAGCGGGGGGCAAGAGACCCAGTACTTC.

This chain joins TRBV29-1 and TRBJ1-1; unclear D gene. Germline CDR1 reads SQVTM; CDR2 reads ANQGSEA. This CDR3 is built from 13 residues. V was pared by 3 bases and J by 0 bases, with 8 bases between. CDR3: CSVERTMNTEAFF. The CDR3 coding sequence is TGCAGCGTTGAGAGGACGATGAACACTGAAGCTTTCTTT.

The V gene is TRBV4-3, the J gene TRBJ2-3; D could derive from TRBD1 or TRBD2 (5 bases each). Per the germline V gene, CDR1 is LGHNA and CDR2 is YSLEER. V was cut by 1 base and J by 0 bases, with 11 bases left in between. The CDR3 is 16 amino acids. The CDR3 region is CASSQVGTQSTDTQYF. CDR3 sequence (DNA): TGCGCCAGCAGCCAAGTGGGGACCCAAAGCACAGATACGCAGTATTTT.

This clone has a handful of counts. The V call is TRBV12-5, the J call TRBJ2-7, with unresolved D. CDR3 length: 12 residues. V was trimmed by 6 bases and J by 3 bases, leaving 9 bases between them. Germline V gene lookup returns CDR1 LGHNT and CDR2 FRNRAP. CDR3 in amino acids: CASGTDGYEQYF. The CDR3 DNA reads TGTGCTAGTGGAACGGACGGCTACGAGCAGTACTTC.

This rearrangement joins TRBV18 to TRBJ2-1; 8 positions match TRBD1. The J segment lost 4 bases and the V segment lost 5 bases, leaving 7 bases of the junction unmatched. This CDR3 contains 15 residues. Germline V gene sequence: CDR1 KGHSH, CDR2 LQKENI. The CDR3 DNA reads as TGTGCCAGCTCATCTGACAGGGGACAATACAATGAGCAGTTCTTC. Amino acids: CASSSDRGQYNEQFF.

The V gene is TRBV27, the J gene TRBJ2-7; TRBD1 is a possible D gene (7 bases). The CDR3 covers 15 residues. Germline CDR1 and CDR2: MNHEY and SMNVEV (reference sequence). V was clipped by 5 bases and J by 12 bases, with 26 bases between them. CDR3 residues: CASSARQGLIRGRYF. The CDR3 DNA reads TGTGCCAGCAGTGCCCGACAGGGACTGATTCGGGGTCGGTACTTC.

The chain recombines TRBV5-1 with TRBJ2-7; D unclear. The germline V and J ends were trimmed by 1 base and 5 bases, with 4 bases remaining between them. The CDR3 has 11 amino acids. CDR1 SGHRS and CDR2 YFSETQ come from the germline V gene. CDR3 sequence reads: CASSLWDEQYF. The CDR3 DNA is TGCGCCAGCAGCTTGTGGGACGAGCAGTACTTC.

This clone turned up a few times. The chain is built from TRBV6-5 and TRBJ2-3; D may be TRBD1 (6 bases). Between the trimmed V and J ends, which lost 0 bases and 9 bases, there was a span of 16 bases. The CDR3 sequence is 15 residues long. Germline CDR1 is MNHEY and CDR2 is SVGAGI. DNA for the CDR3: TGTGCCAGCAGTTACTCTACGGACAGCGAAGGGACGCAGTATTTT. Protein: CASSYSTDSEGTQYF.

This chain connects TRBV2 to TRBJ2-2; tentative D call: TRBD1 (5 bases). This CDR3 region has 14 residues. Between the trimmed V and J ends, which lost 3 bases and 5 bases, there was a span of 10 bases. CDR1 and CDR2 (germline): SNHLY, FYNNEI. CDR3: CASSDDWTTGELFF. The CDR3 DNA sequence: TGTGCCAGCAGTGATGACTGGACAACCGGGGAGCTGTTTTTT.

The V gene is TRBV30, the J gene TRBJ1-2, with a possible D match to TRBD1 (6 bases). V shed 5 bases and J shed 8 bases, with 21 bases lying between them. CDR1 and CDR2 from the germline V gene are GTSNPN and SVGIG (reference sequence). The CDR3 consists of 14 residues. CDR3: CAWLWQGREGGYTF. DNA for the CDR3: TGTGCCTGGTTGTGGCAGGGGCGGGAAGGCGGCTACACCTTC.